The 24 T cell receptor beta chains presented below share a single source sample, sequenced in a study of T-cell memory formation after mild COVID-19. MiXCR was run by TCRdb on the 5' RACE reads, yielding one entry per CDR3 protein. Among 350,000 to 500,000 distinct CDR3 sequences listed, over 15% were seen once. Sequencing was carried out using PBMCs or a T cell subset sorted from them (not recorded which). The receptors stem from a man in his late teens or twenties who had mild COVID-19 (a few samples of this study predate the infection). Cell type and time point are not known.

This clonotype was seen repeatedly, ten times or more. The DNA of the CDR3 is TGTGCCATCTCGATGGAACTGACAGGGGTCTCCTACAATGAGCAGTTCTTC. This translates into CAISMELTGVSYNEQFF. This chain connects TRBV10-3 to TRBJ2-1, with 8 positions matching TRBD1. This CDR3 is 17 amino acids long. Unmatched junction bases numbered 12, after V lost 8 bases and J lost 0 bases. In germline, CDR1 is ENHRY, CDR2 SYGVKD.

This clonotype was counted a few times. The V and J genes are TRBV7-2 and TRBJ2-3; maybe TRBD2 (5 bases). Germline values: CDR1 SGHTA, CDR2 FQGNSA. This CDR3 is 18 amino acids long. With 2 bases removed from V and 0 bases from J, the gap between germline ends came to 18 bases. The CDR3 reads CASSLFGMSGPSTDTQYF. In nucleotides, the CDR3 is TGTGCCAGCAGCTTATTCGGTATGAGCGGCCCTAGCACAGATACGCAGTATTTT.

The V call is TRBV5-6, the J call TRBJ2-7; no definite D call. CDR1 is SGHDT, CDR2 YYEEEE, per germline. The CDR3 extends over 13 amino acids. Trimming pared 1 base from V and 3 bases from J, leaving 8 bases between. CDR3 region: CASSLRVDYEQYF. DNA for the CDR3: TGTGCCAGCAGCTTGCGTGTCGACTACGAGCAGTACTTC.

This chain joins TRBV19 and TRBJ1-1, with a tentative D call TRBD1 (6 bases). CDR3 length: 15 residues. The V gene's germline CDR1 is LNHDA and CDR2 SQIVND (reference sequence). V lost 4 bases to trimming and J lost 1 base, with 13 bases between them. DNA for the CDR3: TGTGCCAGTAGTACCGAGTGGGGGGCGAACACTGAAGCTTTCTTT. Amino acids: CASSTEWGANTEAFF.

The chain recombines TRBV10-3 with TRBJ2-7; D is unresolved. The germline V and J ends were trimmed by 4 bases and 0 bases, with 7 bases remaining between them. The CDR3 totals 13 residues. CDR1 ENHRY and CDR2 SYGVKD come from the germline V gene. The CDR3 sequence: CAISGGSSYEQYF. CDR3 bases: TGTGCCATCAGTGGTGGCTCCTCCTACGAGCAGTACTTC.

The chain links TRBV20-1 to TRBJ1-6; unclear D gene. Germline V gene sequence: CDR1 DFQATT, CDR2 SNEGSKA (reference sequence). The CDR3 is 14 residues long. Trimming shortened V by 7 bases and J by 7 bases, and 17 bases separated the two germline ends. DNA for the CDR3: TGCAGTGTCAGATTCGGGCAGCGGAATTCACCCCTCCACTTT. Amino acids: CSVRFGQRNSPLHF.

The J gene is TRBJ2-7, the V gene TRBV20-1, with D maybe TRBD1 (6 bases). CDR1 DFQATT and CDR2 SNEGSKA come from the germline V gene (reference sequence). CDR3 length: 15 residues. Trimming stripped 0 bases from V and 7 bases from J, with 19 bases between. The CDR3 DNA follows: TGCAGTGCTAGAGATCGAAGGGCAGGGGAGAGAGAGCAGTACTTC. This sequence encodes CSARDRRAGEREQYF.

This clonotype was seen a handful of times. The chain recombines TRBV6-1 with TRBJ1-1; D may be TRBD1 (5 bases). The germline CDR1 and CDR2 sequences are MNHNS and SASEGT. The ends were cut back, 4 bases at V and 4 bases at J, with 19 bases in the middle. The CDR3 runs to 16 residues. The CDR3 protein is CASSGATAILSTEAFF. The CDR3 DNA reads TGTGCCAGCAGTGGGGCGACAGCAATCCTCAGCACTGAAGCTTTCTTT.

The V and J genes are TRBV19 and TRBJ1-2; D is uncertain. Germline CDR1 is LNHDA and CDR2 is SQIVND (reference sequence). Deletions cut 5 bases from V and 8 bases from J, with 12 bases between. The CDR3 contains 12 residues. CDR3 residues: CASSRGEAGYTF. CDR3 nucleotide sequence: TGTGCCAGTAGTCGAGGAGAAGCGGGCTACACCTTC.

V gene TRBV9 combines with J gene TRBJ2-7, with D unclear. Trimming left V 9 bases short and J 9 bases short, with 10 bases between. CDR3 length: 9 residues. Looked up from germline, CDR1 is SGDLS and CDR2 is YYNGEE. The CDR3 DNA reads as TGTGCCATCACCCCGCGGCAGTACGTC. Residues: CAITPRQYV.

This clonotype was counted a few times. J is TRBJ2-2 and V is TRBV24-1; D might be TRBD1 (5 bases). This CDR3 contains 15 residues. V dropped 4 bases and J dropped 2 bases, with 10 bases sitting between them. CDR1 KGHDR and CDR2 SFDVKD come from the germline V gene. In DNA form, the CDR3 reads TGTGCCACCAGTGACCCCCAGGGAAACACCGGGGAGCTGTTTTTT. Encoded protein: CATSDPQGNTGELFF.

This clonotype occurred a few times. The V gene is TRBV6-6, the J gene TRBJ1-2; unclear D gene. Per germline, CDR1 MNHNY and CDR2 SVGAGI (reference sequence). The V and J ends lost 1 base and 3 bases respectively, with 9 bases between them. CDR3 length: 14 residues. The CDR3 here is CASSYFGSDYGYTF. In DNA, the CDR3 is TGTGCCAGCAGTTACTTCGGGTCAGACTATGGCTACACCTTC.

This clonotype was observed a few times. The chain has TRBV20-1 and TRBJ1-5; D is uncertain. Trimming cost V 1 base and J 15 bases, with 13 bases left between them. The CDR3 runs 11 residues. The germline V gene encodes CDR1 DFQATT and CDR2 SNEGSKA (reference sequence). CDR3 loop: CSARGPRNLHF. CDR3 coding DNA: TGCAGTGCTAGAGGCCCTAGGAACCTGCATTTT.

This chain uses TRBV29-1 with TRBJ2-7; D uncertain. There are 13 residues in the CDR3. Germline CDR1 reads SQVTM; CDR2 reads ANQGSEA. V shed 8 bases and J shed 6 bases, with 20 bases lying between them. DNA of the CDR3: TGCAGCCTGCAGAGTAGCTTGACGGGCGAGCAGTACTTC. It translates to CSLQSSLTGEQYF.

The chain combines TRBV12-3 or TRBV12-4 with TRBJ2-5, with 14 nucleotides matching TRBD2. The junction had 6 bases not matched to a gene; V was cut back by 4 bases and J by 5 bases. The CDR3 covers 16 residues. DNA for the CDR3: TGTGCCAGCAGTTCTCGACTAGCGGGGGGGCTTGAGACCCAGTACTTC. Its translation is CASSSRLAGGLETQYF.

The DNA of the CDR3 is TGTGCCAGTAGTCCCTACGGTGATGGGTACACAGATACGCAGTATTTT. It is translated as CASSPYGDGYTDTQYF. The V gene is TRBV19, the J gene TRBJ2-3, with unresolved D. Germline CDR1 and CDR2: LNHDA and SQIVND (reference sequence). The V end lost 5 bases, the J end lost 2 bases, and 17 bases lay between the germline ends. This CDR3 has 16 amino acids.

V gene TRBV18 combines with J gene TRBJ2-3; D assignment may be TRBD1 or TRBD2 (5 bases each). The V gene lost 0 bases and the J gene lost 2 bases, with 9 bases spanning the gap. CDR1 KGHSH and CDR2 LQKENI come from the germline V gene. This CDR3 is 15 amino acids long. In nucleotides, the CDR3 is TGTGCCAGCTCACCACCCGGGGCCGACACAGATACGCAGTATTTT. Protein sequence: CASSPPGADTDTQYF.

This clonotype was seen repeatedly, ten times or more. The V gene is TRBV12-3 or TRBV12-4, the J gene TRBJ2-3, with a weak D call TRBD2 (5 bases). The CDR3 runs 13 residues. The V and J ends lost 5 bases and 11 bases respectively, with 17 bases between them. DNA of the CDR3: TGTGCCAGCAGTCACGACTCCGCCGGAGGGCAGTATTTT. Translation: CASSHDSAGGQYF.

This clonotype has more than one count but fewer than ten. The V gene is TRBV29-1, the J gene TRBJ2-5; TRBD1 agrees at 8 bases. The V gene end was trimmed by 2 bases and the J gene end by 3 bases; junction bases not matched to a gene: 14. The CDR3 length is 17 residues. Germline V gene sequence: CDR1 SQVTM, CDR2 ANQGSEA. The CDR3 DNA is TGCAGCGTTGAACGACCGCATCAGACAGGGGAAAAAGAGACCCAGTACTTC. It translates to CSVERPHQTGEKETQYF.

This clonotype has just a few counts. The gene calls are TRBV28 and TRBJ2-7, with a tentative D call TRBD1 (6 bases). Germline V gives CDR1 MDHEN, CDR2 SYDVKM. The CDR3 has 13 amino acids. The V end was cut by 5 bases, the J end by 0 bases, with 8 bases between. The CDR3 DNA sequence: TGTGCCAGCAGTGGGGACACCTCCTACGAGCAGTACTTC. This encodes CASSGDTSYEQYF.

In its sample, this clonotype was seen once. A read error may be the cause here, since a much bigger clone is one base away. This chain links TRBV29-1 with TRBJ1-1; D is unresolved. The CDR3 contains 11 residues. In germline, CDR1 is SQVTM, CDR2 ANQGSEA. Trimming stripped 5 bases from V and 11 bases from J, with 15 bases between. CDR3 coding DNA: TGCAGCGTTACCTTTCTCAAGGATGCTTTCTTT. This encodes CSVTFLKDAFF.

The V gene is TRBV5-1, the J gene TRBJ2-1; D is unresolved. Trimming removed 6 bases from V and 8 bases from J, with 9 bases in between. From germline, CDR1 is SGHRS and CDR2 YFSETQ. The CDR3 covers 11 residues. The CDR3 here is CASTDLYEQFF. DNA for the CDR3: TGCGCCAGCACCGACTTGTATGAGCAGTTCTTC.

This clonotype appeared once. The rearrangement joins TRBV3-1 to TRBJ2-7; 9 bases match TRBD2. Germline trimming cut 4 bases from V and 3 bases from J; bases unmatched to any gene: 4. CDR1 and CDR2 from the germline V gene are LGHDT and YNNKEL (reference sequence). The CDR3 totals 14 residues. The CDR3 DNA sequence: TGTGCCAGCAGCCCGCGGGGGGGGCACTACGAGCAGTACTTC. This encodes CASSPRGGHYEQYF.

The CDR3 loop reads CASSPVPQETQYF. CDR3 in DNA: TGCGCCAGCAGCCCAGTCCCCCAAGAGACCCAGTACTTC. V usage is TRBV5-1 and J usage is TRBJ2-5; no reliable D call. Germline assignment: CDR1 SGHRS and CDR2 YFSETQ. Trimming shortened V by 4 bases and J by 1 base, and 8 bases separated the two germline ends. The CDR3 is 13 residues long.